What follows describes a single T cell receptor (beta chain). Its antigen is currently unknown. The record originates from a study of T cell responses to AZD1222 COVID-19 vaccine. The wider study: Analyses pooled second doses at about 4 or about 12 weeks. Study conclusions and caveats: Seropositive status at baseline applied to only a handful of AZD1222 recipients. Two AZD1222 administrations were followed by greater Spike-specific TCR breadth and depth. It was only after the peak T cell response that any repertoires were sampled.

Trimming shortened V by 0 bases and J by 8 bases, and 8 bases separated the two germline ends. The CDR3 spans 13 residues. Germline CDR1 MNHEY, CDR2 SMNVEV (reference sequence). Clones were read by immunoSEQ multiplex PCR, and TCRdb kept only the in-frame ones, dropping some. The sample lists 150,000 or so clones; around 92% were seen once. This TCR came from an adult in good health. The gene calls are TRBV27 and TRBJ1-3, with D tentatively TRBD1 (5 bases). This specimen was peripheral blood, taken on day 0 of AZD1222 vaccination. The chain's CDR3 is CASSLSGGHTIYF. In DNA form, the CDR3 reads TGTGCCAGCAGTTTATCGGGGGGACACACCATATATTTT.